This T cell receptor beta chain is drawn from a study of human T cells and chemical hapten exposure. Study-wide background: Patients' scalps got diphenylcyclopropenone weekly throughout the roughly 23-week study. General observations from the study: No alteration of TCRs above 1 in 1000 frequency was seen with DPC sensitization.

Library preparation tagged each individual cDNA molecule with a unique molecular identifier. TCRdb itself ran the RACE reads through MiXCR, one entry per CDR3 protein. The sample contains over 35,000 distinct CDR3 sequences, 4% of which appear only once. This clonotype was picked up many times. No antigen is known for it. This sample's time point: patch test 1, 2 weeks after DPC sensitization. Treatment here: therapeutic diphenylcyclopropenone sensitization with weekly scalp DPC. The authors extracted total RNA from unfractionated whole blood. Donors, patients with alopecia ranging from 18 to 70 years old and judged suitable for DPC, provided samples. The material sequenced was whole blood, taken in connection with sensitization to the hapten diphenylcyclopropenone (DPC). The TCR was taken from a man aged 50-59 years with alopecia areata. Some clones in this sample may be carry-over from other donors' samples.

In nucleotides, the CDR3 is TGTGCCAGCAGTAACGAGGGGGGCGACACTGAAGCTTTCTTT. Residues: CASSNEGGDTEAFF. The chain employs TRBV6-6 and TRBJ1-1, with D tentatively TRBD1 (6 bases). The germline V and J ends were trimmed by 5 bases and 3 bases, with 13 bases remaining between them. CDR1 and CDR2 (germline): MNHNY, SVGAGI (reference sequence). The CDR3 consists of 14 residues.